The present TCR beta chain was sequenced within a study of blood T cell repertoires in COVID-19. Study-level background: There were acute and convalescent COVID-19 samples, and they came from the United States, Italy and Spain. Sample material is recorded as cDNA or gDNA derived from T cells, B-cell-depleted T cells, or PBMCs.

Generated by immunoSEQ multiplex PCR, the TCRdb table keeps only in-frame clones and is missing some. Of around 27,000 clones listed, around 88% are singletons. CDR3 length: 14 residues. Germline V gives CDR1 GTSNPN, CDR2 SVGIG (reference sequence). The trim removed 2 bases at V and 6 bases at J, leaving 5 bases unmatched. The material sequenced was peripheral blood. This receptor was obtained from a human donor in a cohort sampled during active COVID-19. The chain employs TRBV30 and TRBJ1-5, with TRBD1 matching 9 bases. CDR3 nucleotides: TGTGCCTGGAGTCCGGGACAGGGACGTCAGCCCCAGCATTTT. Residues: CAWSPGQGRQPQHF.